Below are 11 T cell receptor beta chains sequenced from a single sample in a study of T-cell reconstitution after alpha-beta-depleted transplantation in children. Researchers prepared the TCRbeta library using unique molecular identifiers, the study reports. TCRdb fed the PCR reads into MiXCR, producing one record per CDR3 protein. The sample contains around 370,000 distinct CDR3 sequences, over 9% of which appear only once. Here the sequenced sample was PBMCs from the stem cell graft donor, taken from the stem cell graft. Source of these receptors: a human donor who donated a stem cell graft to a child with acute lymphoblastic leukemia.

On this clonotype: Sequence at one end of the junction differs from germline and may be a read error. This chain connects TRBV4-2 to TRBJ2-3, with 9 nucleotides matching TRBD2. The V gene's germline CDR1 is LGHNA and CDR2 YNFKEQ. The CDR3 totals 16 residues. In DNA form, the CDR3 reads TGTGCCAACAGCCTTACTAAGCGGGAGGGCACAGATACGCAGTATTTT. Protein sequence: CANSLTKREGTDTQYF.

This clonotype was recorded a few times. CDR3 in amino acids: CASSQGGAGGYEQYF. CDR3 nucleotide sequence: TGCGCCAGCAGCCAAGGAGGGGCAGGGGGCTACGAGCAGTACTTC. This rearrangement joins TRBV4-1 to TRBJ2-7; TRBD1 agrees at 7 bases. This CDR3 contains 15 residues. CDR1 MGHRA and CDR2 YSYEKL come from the germline V gene. V lost 1 base, J lost 3 bases, and 6 bases stayed unmatched.

The rearrangement joins TRBV28 to TRBJ1-1; D not certain. The germline CDR1 and CDR2 sequences are MDHEN and SYDVKM. The CDR3 loop spans 15 amino acids. V was shortened by 11 bases and J by 8 bases, with 27 bases between the two germline ends. Here the CDR3 reads CALTPAGLSEAEAFF. CDR3 sequence (DNA): TGTGCCCTTACCCCCGCGGGTCTTTCGGAGGCGGAAGCTTTCTTT.

The sample holds many counts of this clonotype. V usage is TRBV12-3 or TRBV12-4 and J usage is TRBJ2-2, with TRBD2 matching 15 bases. Trimming removed 6 bases from V and 0 bases from J; junction bases left unmatched: 8. The CDR3 consists of 19 residues. The CDR3 DNA reads as TGTGCCAGCAGCCCTGGGACTAGCGGGAGGAACACGAACACCGGGGAGCTGTTTTTT. It specifies CASSPGTSGRNTNTGELFF.

This clonotype was seen only a few times. The chain combines TRBV5-5 with TRBJ2-5, with TRBD1 as a possible D gene (6 bases). CDR1 is SGHKS and CDR2 is YYEKEE in the germline V gene (reference sequence). The CDR3 runs 16 residues. Trimming took 2 bases from V and 7 from J, leaving 21 bases between them. CDR3 bases: TGTGCCAGCAGCTTCCCCGACAGGATAGATTCGGGGACCCAGTACTTC. Its translation is CASSFPDRIDSGTQYF.

The genes are TRBV4-3 and TRBJ2-7, with 12 nucleotides matching TRBD2. Trimming took 1 base from V and 4 from J; bases not matched to a gene: 5. CDR1 is LGHNA, CDR2 YSLEER, per germline. CDR3 length: 16 amino acids. CDR3 residues: CASSQGLAGGPYEQYF. CDR3 coding DNA: TGCGCCAGCAGCCAAGGGCTAGCGGGAGGGCCATACGAGCAGTACTTC.

This clonotype turned up a few times. CDR3 coding DNA: TGCGCCAGCAGCCTAAGGGGACCGGGGAACACTGAAGCTTTCTTT. Translation: CASSLRGPGNTEAFF. The rearrangement links TRBV5-1 to TRBJ1-1, with a tentative D call TRBD1 (5 bases). The CDR3 contains 15 residues. V shed 4 bases and J shed 1 base, with 14 bases lying between them. The germline gives CDR1 SGHRS, CDR2 YFSETQ.

This clonotype was counted only a few times. This chain joins TRBV12-3 or TRBV12-4 and TRBJ1-5; D is unresolved. CDR3 size: 14 residues. V dropped 7 bases and J dropped 5 bases, with 15 bases sitting between them. CDR3 region: CASTRDGGYQPQHF. The DNA for the CDR3 is TGTGCCAGCACCCGCGACGGAGGTTATCAGCCCCAGCATTTT.

This clonotype has a handful of counts. This rearrangement joins TRBV29-1 to TRBJ1-6; the D gene is possibly TRBD1 (6 bases). The CDR3 runs 14 residues. V lost 6 bases, J lost 7 bases, and 16 bases lay in between. Germline CDR1 SQVTM, CDR2 ANQGSEA. In DNA, the CDR3 is TGCAGCGTCGCCCTCGGGGGGCGCAATTCACCCCTCCACTTT. Translating gives CSVALGGRNSPLHF.

The chain has TRBV29-1 and TRBJ2-7, with a possible D match to TRBD1 (6 bases). The germline gives CDR1 SQVTM, CDR2 ANQGSEA. The CDR3 length is 14 residues. V was clipped by 0 bases and J by 1 base, with 10 bases between them. Here the CDR3 reads CSVEDARGSYEQYF. CDR3 bases: TGCAGCGTTGAAGATGCCAGGGGATCCTACGAGCAGTACTTC.

Many counts were recorded for this clonotype. The chain links TRBV20-1 to TRBJ2-1; TRBD2 aligns across 9 bases. CDR1 DFQATT and CDR2 SNEGSKA come from the germline V gene (reference sequence). J lost 7 bases, V lost 6 bases, and 13 bases had no gene match. This CDR3 has 15 residues. The CDR3 loop is CSAGTSFPAGNEQFF. CDR3 sequence (DNA): TGCAGTGCAGGGACTAGCTTCCCCGCTGGGAATGAGCAGTTCTTC.